A selection of T cell receptor beta chains follows, all from one sample in a study of blood T cell repertoires in COVID-19. Sequencing was performed with immunoSEQ multiplex PCR; in TCRdb, only in-frame clones are kept and a portion is missing. The sample consists of under 150,000 clones, roughly 81% of them appearing once. The specimen was peripheral blood. These TCRs come from a woman in her forties or fifties with active or convalescent COVID-19. Both conserved end residues are part of each CDR3. The order of the fields is J gene, V gene, CDR3 protein.

J: TRBJ2-7
V: TRBV20-1
CDR3: CSAMTTYEQYF

J: TRBJ2-1
V: TRBV7-9
CDR3: CASSLGAGAATHEQFF

J: TRBJ1-1
V: TRBV10-3
CDR3: CAISETGQGNTEAFF

J: TRBJ2-1
V: TRBV5-1
CDR3: CASSKLAGGTPNEQFF

J: TRBJ2-3
V: TRBV28
CDR3: CASSLFASGRDTQYF

J: TRBJ2-1
V: TRBV4-3
CDR3: CASSRDGTGEDEQFF

J: TRBJ2-1
V: TRBV28
CDR3: CASTPETVLRKQFF

J: TRBJ2-2
V: TRBV6-2/TRBV6-3
CDR3: CASSPGLGRGELFF

J: TRBJ2-7
V: TRBV30
CDR3: CAWGDSLSYEQYF

J: TRBJ1-6
V: TRBV18
CDR3: CASSPQGADSPLHF

J: TRBJ2-7
V: TRBV7-2
CDR3: CASSKGQDYEQYF

J: TRBJ2-5
V: TRBV3-1/TRBV3-2
CDR3: CASSPNSGGGRETQYF

J: TRBJ2-1
V: TRBV7-3
CDR3: CASSFARTASLNEQFF

J: TRBJ1-3
V: TRBV21-1
CDR3: CASIPDSGNTIYF

J: TRBJ2-2
V: TRBV10-1
CDR3: CASSELRVSFPGLAGNTGELFF

J: TRBJ2-1
V: TRBV15
CDR3: CATSNNPAGLAGVNEQFF

J: TRBJ2-7
V: TRBV7-9
CDR3: CASHVRGDEQYF

J: TRBJ1-1
V: TRBV20-1
CDR3: CRATGNTEAFF

J: TRBJ2-1
V: TRBV28
CDR3: CASSRGRGEQFF